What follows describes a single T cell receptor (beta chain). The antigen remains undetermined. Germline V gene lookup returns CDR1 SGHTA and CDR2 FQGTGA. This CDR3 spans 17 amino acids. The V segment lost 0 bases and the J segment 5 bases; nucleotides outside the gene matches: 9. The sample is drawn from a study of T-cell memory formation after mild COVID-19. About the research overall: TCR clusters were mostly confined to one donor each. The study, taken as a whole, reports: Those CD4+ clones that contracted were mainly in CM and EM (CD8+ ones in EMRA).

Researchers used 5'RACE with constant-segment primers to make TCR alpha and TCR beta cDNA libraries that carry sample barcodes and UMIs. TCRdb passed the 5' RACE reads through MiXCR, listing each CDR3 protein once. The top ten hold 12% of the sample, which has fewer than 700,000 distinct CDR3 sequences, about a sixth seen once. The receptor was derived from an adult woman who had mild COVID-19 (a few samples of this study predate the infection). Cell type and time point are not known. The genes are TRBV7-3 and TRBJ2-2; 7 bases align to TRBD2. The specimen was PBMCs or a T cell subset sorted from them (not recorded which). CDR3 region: CASSLTWEGPQTGELFF. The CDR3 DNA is TGTGCCAGCAGCTTAACGTGGGAGGGTCCACAAACCGGGGAGCTGTTTTTT.